This entry lists 15 T cell receptor beta chains sequenced from one sample in a study of shared clonotypes between healthy human individuals. Data came from immunoSEQ multiplex PCR; TCRdb stores just in-frame clones and leaves some out. In the table there are about 2.3 million clones, roughly 92% of which are singletons. The specimen was naive CD4+ T cells from PBMCs. Subset in this sample: CD45RA+ positively selected. The receptors come from a man aged 18 to 30 in good health. Some clones in this sample may be carry-over from other donors' samples.

The gene calls are TRBV30 and TRBJ1-3; D unclear. The CDR3 contains 11 residues. Germline CDR1 and CDR2: GTSNPN and SVGIG (reference sequence). The V end was cut by 3 bases, the J end by 6 bases, with 6 bases between. The CDR3 DNA reads TGTGCCTGGAGCGCCACAAACACCATATATTTT. It encodes CAWSATNTIYF.

This chain links TRBV10-3 with TRBJ1-1; a weak D match, TRBD1 (5 bases). This CDR3 has 13 residues. Between the trimmed V and J ends, which lost 4 bases and 2 bases, there was a span of 8 bases. In germline, CDR1 is ENHRY, CDR2 SYGVKD. The CDR3 DNA sequence: TGTGCCATCAGTGCCCAGGGCAACACTGAAGCTTTCTTT. Translation gives CAISAQGNTEAFF.

The DNA of the CDR3 is TGTGCCAGCAGCTTGGGGACAGGTACCGAGCAGTACTTC. Its protein product is CASSLGTGTEQYF. The chain couples TRBV5-6 to TRBJ2-5; TRBD1 matches 7 bases. The tail of the sequence fits TRBJ2-7 better, so the J call may be wrong. Germline-derived CDR1 and CDR2 are SGHDT and YYEEEE. The CDR3 has 13 amino acids.

The J gene is TRBJ2-1, the V gene TRBV5-4, with D possibly TRBD2 on 6 matching bases. Trimming removed 4 bases at V and 4 bases at J, with 21 bases between. CDR1 and CDR2 from the germline V gene are SGHNT and YYREEE (reference sequence). This CDR3 is 17 amino acids long. The CDR3 protein is CASSDGTRAAGYNEQFF. For the CDR3, the DNA is TGTGCCAGCAGCGACGGTACTAGGGCGGCGGGGTACAATGAGCAGTTCTTC.

In its sample, this clone was seen a few times. The chain carries TRBV6-1 and TRBJ1-1; D may be TRBD1 (5 bases). Germline lookup yields CDR1 MNHNS and CDR2 SASEGT. Deletions cut 0 bases from V and 4 bases from J, with 12 bases between. The CDR3 runs to 15 residues. The CDR3 is CASSEASGLVTEAFF. The CDR3 region has the DNA TGTGCCAGCAGTGAAGCATCAGGGTTGGTCACTGAAGCTTTCTTT.

The CDR3 sequence: CASSGTSGTGGELFF. In nucleotides, the CDR3 is TGTGCCAGCAGTGGGACTAGCGGGACCGGCGGGGAGCTGTTTTTT. The V and J genes are TRBV2 and TRBJ2-2; 12 nucleotides match TRBD2. The V segment lost 4 bases and the J segment 7 bases; nucleotides outside the gene matches: 4. CDR1 and CDR2 from the germline V gene are SNHLY and FYNNEI. This CDR3 contains 15 residues. Based on the CDR3 plus reference TRBV2 and TRBJ2-2, the full variable domain is EPEVTQTPSHQVTQMGQEVILRCVPISNHLYFYWYRQILGQKVEFLVSFYNNEISEKSEIFDDQFSVERPDGSNFTLKIRSTKLEDSAMYFCASSGTSGTGGELFFGEGSRLTVL.

The J gene is TRBJ2-1, the V gene TRBV6-5; 7 bases line up with TRBD2. The CDR3 has 15 residues. Germline CDR1 reads MNHEY; CDR2 reads SVGAGI. V lost 0 bases, J lost 9 bases, and 8 bases stayed unmatched. The CDR3 DNA follows: TGTGCCAGCAGTTACTCGAAGGCGGGAGAGCCTGAGCAGTTCTTC. Amino acids: CASSYSKAGEPEQFF.

This sequence joins TRBV28 and TRBJ1-3; 9 positions match TRBD1. The V segment lost 3 bases and the J segment 6 bases; nucleotides outside the gene matches: 3. The CDR3 spans 14 residues. CDR1 MDHEN and CDR2 SYDVKM come from the germline V gene. The CDR3 nucleotides read TGTGCCAGCAGTTTGTGGACAGGGGCAAACACCATATATTTT. It translates to CASSLWTGANTIYF. The full variable domain, with the rest looked up from reference TRBV28 and TRBJ1-3, is DVKVTQSSRYLVKRTGEKVFLECVQDMDHENMFWYRQDPGLGLRLIYFSYDVKMKEKGDIPEGYSVSREKKERFSLILESASTNQTSMYLCASSLWTGANTIYFGEGSWLTVV.

The genes are TRBV28 and TRBJ2-7; D ambiguous. V was clipped by 1 base and J by 6 bases, with 13 bases between them. Germline values: CDR1 MDHEN, CDR2 SYDVKM. The CDR3 runs 14 residues. In DNA form, the CDR3 reads TGTGCCAGCAGTTTATATGTAAGGGTAGGCGAGCAGTACTTC. Protein sequence: CASSLYVRVGEQYF.

CDR3 loop: CASSQGGTGTYSYNEQFF. The CDR3 DNA follows: TGCGCCAGCAGCCAAGGAGGGACAGGGACCTACTCCTACAATGAGCAGTTCTTC. The chain couples TRBV4-1 to TRBJ2-1; 9 bases match TRBD1. The CDR3 is 18 residues long. Germline assignment: CDR1 MGHRA and CDR2 YSYEKL. Unmatched junction bases numbered 7, after V lost 1 base and J lost 0 bases.

This clone has just one count. The chain employs TRBV7-9 and TRBJ2-7, with D perhaps TRBD2 (5 bases). The CDR3 loop spans 15 amino acids. The V end was cut by 3 bases, the J end by 1 base, with 13 bases between. Looked up from germline, CDR1 is SEHNR and CDR2 is FQNEAQ (reference sequence). The CDR3 coding sequence is TGTGCCAGCAGCTTTCCTACCGGGATGTCCTACGAGCAGTACTTC. Translated, it gives CASSFPTGMSYEQYF.

V usage is TRBV15 and J usage is TRBJ2-5; TRBD1 is a possible D gene (5 bases). CDR1 is LNHNV, CDR2 YYDKDF, per germline (reference sequence). This CDR3 comprises 13 residues. Between the trimmed V and J ends, which lost 2 bases and 5 bases, there was a span of 9 bases. DNA for the CDR3: TGTGCCACCAGCAGACAGGGTAGCGAGACCCAGTACTTC. It codes for CATSRQGSETQYF. The full variable domain, its missing parts supplied by reference TRBV15 and TRBJ2-5, is DAMVIQNPRYQVTQFGKPVTLSCSQTLNHNVMYWYQQKSSQAPKLLFHYYDKDFNNEADTPDNFQSRRPNTSFCFLDIRSPGLGDTAMYLCATSRQGSETQYFGPGTRLLVL.

The chain joins TRBV18 to TRBJ1-5; 7 nucleotides agree with TRBD1. V trimming: 4 bases; J trimming: 2 bases; junction bases outside the gene matches: 5. CDR3 length equals 15 residues. CDR1 is KGHSH and CDR2 is LQKENI in the germline V gene. The CDR3: CASSQGARGNQPQHF. CDR3 bases: TGTGCCAGCTCACAGGGGGCGCGGGGCAATCAGCCCCAGCATTTT.

The chain carries TRBV9 and TRBJ2-1; D not resolved. The V end lost 4 bases, the J end lost 1 base, and 21 bases lay between the germline ends. This CDR3 spans 18 amino acids. Germline loops: CDR1 SGDLS, CDR2 YYNGEE. CDR3 region: CASSPQSSLWGSYNEQFF. CDR3 DNA sequence: TGTGCCAGCAGCCCTCAAAGCTCTCTTTGGGGTTCCTACAATGAGCAGTTCTTC.

J is TRBJ2-6 and V is TRBV4-3, with 11 nucleotides matching TRBD2. The V gene's germline CDR1 is LGHNA and CDR2 YSLEER. This CDR3 contains 19 residues. V gave up 1 base and J gave up 0 bases; unmatched junction bases: 5. The DNA of the CDR3 is TGCGCCAGCAGCCAAGCCAGCCTAGCGGGGGGCTCTGGGGCCAACGTCCTGACTTTC. As protein: CASSQASLAGGSGANVLTF.